The 21 T cell receptor beta chains below all came from one sample that was sequenced in a study of T cell repertoires in cytomegalovirus infection. Each CDR3 protein gets one entry after TCRdb re-called the reads with MiXCR. The sample has approximately 990,000 distinct CDR3 sequences, less than 35% seen once. These receptors have no known antigen. The source material was cultured CD8+ T cells from PBMCs, sampled from culture after CMV antigen stimulation. These receptors originate from a human donor in good health (CMV status not recorded). Some clones in this sample may be carry-over from other donors' samples.

This rearrangement joins TRBV7-9 to TRBJ1-2, with D possibly being TRBD1 (5 bases). The CDR3 is made up of 16 amino acids. V was trimmed by 4 bases and J by 1 base, leaving 16 bases between them. The V gene's germline CDR1 is SEHNR and CDR2 FQNEAQ (reference sequence). The CDR3 sequence: CASSSPQGGDNYGYTF. Here the CDR3 DNA reads TGTGCCAGCAGCTCTCCGCAGGGCGGCGATAACTATGGCTACACCTTC.

This clonotype was observed a few times. V gene TRBV12-3 or TRBV12-4 combines with J gene TRBJ1-5, with a weak D call TRBD1 (6 bases). The CDR3 consists of 14 residues. The V end was cut by 2 bases, the J end by 7 bases, with 12 bases between. The DNA of the CDR3 is TGTGCCAGCAGTTTAAGCCCAGGGGCACAGCCCCAGCATTTT. It encodes CASSLSPGAQPQHF.

On this clonotype itself: A much larger clone is a single base away; this may be a read error. V usage is TRBV7-6 and J usage is TRBJ1-1; TRBD1 might be the D (6 bases). V lost 5 bases and J lost 5, with 18 bases in between. CDR1 SGHVS and CDR2 FNYEAQ come from the germline V gene. This CDR3 is built from 15 residues. The CDR3 DNA follows: TGTGCCAGCAGCCCAAGACCGGGGGCCGGGACTGAAGCTTTCTTT. Residues: CASSPRPGAGTEAFF. The whole variable domain, filled in from reference TRBV7-6 and TRBJ1-1, reads GAGVSQSPRYKVTKRGQDVALRCDPISGHVSLYWYRQALGQGPEFLTYFNYEAQQDKSGLPNDRFSAERPEGSISTLTIQRTEQRDSAMYRCASSPRPGAGTEAFFGQGTRLTVV.

In this sample, this clonotype turned up a few times. The chain links TRBV4-2 to TRBJ2-5, with TRBD1 identical over 10 bases. The CDR3 consists of 15 residues. V lost 2 bases, J lost 5 bases, and 5 bases stayed unmatched. Germline V gene data show CDR1 as LGHNA and CDR2 as YNFKEQ. In DNA form, the CDR3 reads TGTGCCAGCAGCCAATGGACAGGGGGAATGGAGACCCAGTACTTC. This encodes CASSQWTGGMETQYF.

Ten or more counts support this clonotype. A read error may explain this, as a much larger clone is one base away. The chain is built from TRBV4-1 and TRBJ2-2; no firm D call. With 1 base removed from V and 5 bases from J, the gap between germline ends came to 2 bases. The CDR3 sequence is 12 residues long. In germline, CDR1 is MGHRA, CDR2 YSYEKL. The CDR3 here is CASSQATGELFF. CDR3 bases: TGCGCCAGCAGCCAAGCTACCGGGGAGCTGTTTTTT.

This clonotype was counted between two and nine times. This chain uses TRBV20-1 with TRBJ2-3; D gene uncertain. Germline values: CDR1 DFQATT, CDR2 SNEGSKA (reference sequence). The V and J ends lost 6 bases and 3 bases respectively, with 19 bases between them. The CDR3 sequence is 15 residues long. This chain's CDR3 is CSAPATDSSTDTQYF. The CDR3 nucleotides read TGCAGTGCCCCAGCGACGGATTCCTCTACAGATACGCAGTATTTT.

This chain connects TRBV6-2 or TRBV6-3 to TRBJ2-7; 10 bases map to TRBD1. With 2 bases clipped from V and 2 bases from J, the junction kept 0 bases outside the gene matches. Germline CDR1 MNHEY, CDR2 SVGEGT. CDR3 length: 14 residues. DNA for the CDR3: TGTGCCAGCAGTTACGACAGGGGGCCCTACGAGCAGTACGTC. As protein: CASSYDRGPYEQYV.

The chain carries TRBV6-1 and TRBJ2-5, with 14 bases fitting TRBD2. Germline trimming cut 7 bases from V and 0 bases from J; bases unmatched to any gene: 4. Per germline, CDR1 MNHNS and CDR2 SASEGT. This CDR3 has 16 amino acids. The CDR3 spells CASTSGLAGDQETQYF. The CDR3, as DNA: TGTGCCAGCACCTCGGGACTAGCGGGGGACCAAGAGACCCAGTACTTC.

This clonotype was seen a few times. This chain joins TRBV7-9 and TRBJ2-7; D unclear. Germline-derived CDR1 and CDR2 are SEHNR and FQNEAQ (reference sequence). This CDR3 has 13 residues. V gave up 2 bases and J gave up 6 bases, with 11 bases separating them. Here the CDR3 reads CASSLSSASEQYV. For the CDR3, the DNA is TGTGCCAGCAGCTTATCGTCGGCTAGCGAGCAGTACGTC.

This clonotype was detected only a few times. The chain combines TRBV6-1 with TRBJ1-1; D remains ambiguous. Germline-derived CDR1 and CDR2 are MNHNS and SASEGT. The ends were cut back, 3 bases at V and 0 bases at J, with 8 bases in the middle. The CDR3 spans 14 residues. In nucleotides, the CDR3 is TGTGCCAGCAGTGATAGCGCACTGAACACTGAAGCTTTCTTT. This gives the protein CASSDSALNTEAFF.

Many counts were recorded for this clonotype. The rearrangement uses TRBV5-1 and TRBJ1-6, with 7 bases aligning to TRBD1. CDR1 SGHRS and CDR2 YFSETQ come from the germline V gene. After removal of 3 bases from V and 16 bases from J, the junction contained 4 bases not matched to a gene. The CDR3 loop spans 11 amino acids. CDR3 sequence: CASSSGTALHF. In DNA form, the CDR3 reads TGCGCCAGCAGCTCCGGGACAGCTCTCCACTTT.

This clonotype was detected a few times. The V gene is TRBV7-2, the J gene TRBJ2-7; tentative D call: TRBD2 (7 bases). This CDR3 region has 16 residues. The V gene's germline CDR1 is SGHTA and CDR2 FQGNSA. With 1 base removed from V and 1 base from J, the gap between germline ends came to 14 bases. CDR3 in DNA: TGTGCCAGCAGCTTAGTGTGGGGGGGGCCATCCTACGAGCAGTACTTC. Amino acids: CASSLVWGGPSYEQYF.

The chain employs TRBV6-1 and TRBJ2-7, with D tentatively TRBD2 (6 bases). The V and J ends lost 4 bases and 0 bases respectively, with 13 bases between them. The CDR3 is 15 amino acids. The germline V gene encodes CDR1 MNHNS and CDR2 SASEGT. The CDR3 sequence: CASSVFGGPSYEQYF. CDR3 nucleotides: TGTGCCAGCAGTGTATTCGGGGGTCCCTCCTACGAGCAGTACTTC.

The chain carries TRBV27 and TRBJ1-6; D may be TRBD1 (5 bases). Germline loops: CDR1 MNHEY, CDR2 SMNVEV (reference sequence). V dropped 6 bases and J dropped 7 bases, with 10 bases sitting between them. The CDR3 extends over 13 amino acids. In DNA form, the CDR3 reads TGTGCCAGCAGCAACACAGGCAATTCACCCCTCCACTTT. This gives the protein CASSNTGNSPLHF.

The genes are TRBV6-4 and TRBJ1-2; TRBD1 is a possible D gene (5 bases). The V and J ends lost 5 bases and 6 bases respectively, with 19 bases between them. This CDR3 has 15 amino acids. Germline V gene lookup returns CDR1 MRHNA and CDR2 SNTAGT. In DNA, the CDR3 is TGTGCCAGCAGTACATCGGCCGGGACCGCCGATGGCTACACCTTC. This translates into CASSTSAGTADGYTF.

This clonotype was picked up many times. The chain combines TRBV7-9 with TRBJ1-2, with D unclear. Germline CDR1 SEHNR, CDR2 FQNEAQ (reference sequence). The V and J ends lost 2 bases and 6 bases respectively, with 10 bases between them. CDR3 length: 13 residues. The CDR3 here is CASSLNRQNGYTF. The CDR3 bases are TGTGCCAGCAGCTTAAATCGGCAGAATGGCTACACCTTC.

This CDR3 is CAILSGNEQFF. As DNA, the CDR3 is TGTGCCATCTTGAGCGGAAATGAGCAGTTCTTC. The chain uses TRBV19 and TRBJ2-1; maybe TRBD2 (5 bases). This CDR3 has 11 amino acids. V was pared by 10 bases and J by 7 bases, with 11 bases between. CDR1 and CDR2 (germline): LNHDA, SQIVND (reference sequence).

The sample holds a few counts of this clonotype. The junction does not match germline at one end; this may be a read error. The V and J genes are TRBV7-6 and TRBJ2-2; D unresolved. Per germline, CDR1 SGHVS and CDR2 FNYEAQ. The CDR3 length is 12 residues. CDR3 sequence: CANSLKTGELFF. CDR3 DNA sequence: TGTGCCAACAGCTTGAAAACGGGGGAGCTGTTTTTT.

This chain connects TRBV6-2 or TRBV6-3 to TRBJ2-7; D ambiguous. CDR1 MNHEY and CDR2 SVGEGT come from the germline V gene. V shed 8 bases and J shed 6 bases, with 17 bases lying between them. CDR3 length: 13 amino acids. The CDR3 spells CASGPFASSEQYV. CDR3 sequence (DNA): TGTGCCAGCGGTCCATTTGCCTCGTCCGAGCAGTACGTC.

The J gene is TRBJ1-2, the V gene TRBV6-6; 10 nucleotides align to TRBD1. CDR1 and CDR2 (germline): MNHNY, SVGAGI (reference sequence). CDR3 size: 15 residues. Trimming took 0 bases from V and 6 from J; bases not matched to a gene: 4. The CDR3 here is CASSYSTGTGDGYTF. CDR3 nucleotides: TGTGCCAGCAGTTACTCTACTGGGACAGGGGATGGCTACACCTTC.

V gene TRBV7-9 combines with J gene TRBJ2-7; the D is unclear. CDR3 length: 13 amino acids. V dropped 5 bases and J dropped 0 bases, with 8 bases sitting between them. Germline V gene sequence: CDR1 SEHNR, CDR2 FQNEAQ (reference sequence). CDR3 DNA: TGTGCCAGCAGCCCCAGTTTCTCCTACGAGCAGTACTTC. It yields the protein CASSPSFSYEQYF.